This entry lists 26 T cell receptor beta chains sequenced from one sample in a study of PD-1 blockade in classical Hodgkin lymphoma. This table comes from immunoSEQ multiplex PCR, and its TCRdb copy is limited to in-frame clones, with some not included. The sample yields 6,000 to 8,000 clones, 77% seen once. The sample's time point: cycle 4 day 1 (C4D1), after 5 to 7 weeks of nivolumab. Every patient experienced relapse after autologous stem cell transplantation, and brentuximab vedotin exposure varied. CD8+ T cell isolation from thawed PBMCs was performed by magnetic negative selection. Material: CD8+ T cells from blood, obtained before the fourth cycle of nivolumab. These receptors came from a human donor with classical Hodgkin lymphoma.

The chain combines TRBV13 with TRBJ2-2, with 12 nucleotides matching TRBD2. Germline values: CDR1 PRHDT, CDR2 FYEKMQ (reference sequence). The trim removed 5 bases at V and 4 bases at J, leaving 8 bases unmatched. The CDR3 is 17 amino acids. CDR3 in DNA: TGTGCCAGCAGCGATAGACTAGCGGGGGTCCTCACCGGGGAGCTGTTTTTT. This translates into CASSDRLAGVLTGELFF.

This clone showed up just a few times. CDR3 nucleotides: TGTGCCAGCGGGCCAGGAACCTACGAGCAGTACTTC. Translation gives CASGPGTYEQYF. V and J are TRBV9 and TRBJ2-7; D remains ambiguous. There are 12 residues in the CDR3. Per germline, CDR1 SGDLS and CDR2 YYNGEE. V gave up 7 bases and J gave up 2 bases, with 10 bases separating them.

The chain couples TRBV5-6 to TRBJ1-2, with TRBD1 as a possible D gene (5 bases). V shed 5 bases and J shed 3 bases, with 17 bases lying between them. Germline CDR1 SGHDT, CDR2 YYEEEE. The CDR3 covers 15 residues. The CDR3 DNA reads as TGTGCCAGCAGTTCCCAGGGAAATCGGTACTATGGCTACACCTTC. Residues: CASSSQGNRYYGYTF.

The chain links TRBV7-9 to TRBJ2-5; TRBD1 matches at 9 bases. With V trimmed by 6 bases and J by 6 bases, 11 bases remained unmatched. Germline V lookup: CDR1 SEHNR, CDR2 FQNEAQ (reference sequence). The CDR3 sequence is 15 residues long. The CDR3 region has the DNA TGTGCCAGCAGTTTTGAACAGGGGGCGAGTCAGACCCAGTACTTC. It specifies CASSFEQGASQTQYF.

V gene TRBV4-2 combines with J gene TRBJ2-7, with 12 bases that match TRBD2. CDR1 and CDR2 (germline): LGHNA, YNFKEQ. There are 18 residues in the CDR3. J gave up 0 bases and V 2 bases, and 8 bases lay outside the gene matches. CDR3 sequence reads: CASSQWARTSGASYEQYF. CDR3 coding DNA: TGTGCCAGCAGCCAATGGGCAAGGACTAGCGGGGCCTCCTACGAGCAGTACTTC.

This chain's CDR3 is CASSPMGLAGGVSYNEQFF. Here the CDR3 DNA reads TGTGCCAGCAGCCCAATGGGACTAGCGGGGGGCGTCTCCTACAATGAGCAGTTCTTC. The rearrangement joins TRBV7-9 to TRBJ2-1; 15 positions agree with TRBD2. Per the germline V gene, CDR1 is SEHNR and CDR2 is FQNEAQ (reference sequence). J lost 0 bases, V lost 5 bases, and 8 bases had no gene match. The CDR3 is 19 residues long.

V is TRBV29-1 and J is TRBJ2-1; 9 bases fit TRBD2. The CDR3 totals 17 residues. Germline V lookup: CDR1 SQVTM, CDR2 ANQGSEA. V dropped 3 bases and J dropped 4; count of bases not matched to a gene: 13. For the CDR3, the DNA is TGCAGCGTTGAGGGGACTAGCATCCATCGTGGGTACAATGAGCAGTTCTTC. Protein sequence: CSVEGTSIHRGYNEQFF.

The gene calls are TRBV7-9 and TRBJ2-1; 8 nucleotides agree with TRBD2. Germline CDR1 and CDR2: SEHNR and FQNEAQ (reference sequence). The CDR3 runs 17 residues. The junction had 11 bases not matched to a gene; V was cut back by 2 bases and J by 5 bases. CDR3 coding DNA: TGTGCCAGCAGCTTAAGGGACGGGAGGGCCCTAAACAATGAGCAGTTCTTC. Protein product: CASSLRDGRALNNEQFF.

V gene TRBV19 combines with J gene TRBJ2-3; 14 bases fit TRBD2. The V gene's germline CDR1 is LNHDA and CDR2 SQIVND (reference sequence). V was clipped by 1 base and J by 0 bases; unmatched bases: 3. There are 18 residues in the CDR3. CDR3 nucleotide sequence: TGTGCCAGTAGTATAGGACTAGCGGGGGGGACTAGCACAGATACGCAGTATTTT. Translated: CASSIGLAGGTSTDTQYF.

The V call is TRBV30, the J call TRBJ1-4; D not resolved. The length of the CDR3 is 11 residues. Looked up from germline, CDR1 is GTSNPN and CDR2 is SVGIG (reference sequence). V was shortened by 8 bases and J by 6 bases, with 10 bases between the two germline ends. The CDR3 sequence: CAQSFDEKLFF. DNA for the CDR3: TGTGCCCAGAGTTTCGATGAAAAACTGTTTTTT.

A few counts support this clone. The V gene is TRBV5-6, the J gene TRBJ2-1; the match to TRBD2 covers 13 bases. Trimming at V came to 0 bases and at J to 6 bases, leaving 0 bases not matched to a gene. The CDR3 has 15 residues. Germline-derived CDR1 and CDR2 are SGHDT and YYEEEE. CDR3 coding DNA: TGTGCCAGCAGCTTGGGACTAGCGGGGGGCAATGAGCAGTTCTTC. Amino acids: CASSLGLAGGNEQFF.

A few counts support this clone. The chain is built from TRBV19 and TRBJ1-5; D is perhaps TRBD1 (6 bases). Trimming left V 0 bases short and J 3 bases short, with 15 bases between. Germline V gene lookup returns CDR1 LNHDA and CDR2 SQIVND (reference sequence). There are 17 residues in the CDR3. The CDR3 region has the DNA TGTGCCAGTAGTATAGATCGCCCGGGACAAGTCAATCAGCCCCAGCATTTT. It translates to CASSIDRPGQVNQPQHF.

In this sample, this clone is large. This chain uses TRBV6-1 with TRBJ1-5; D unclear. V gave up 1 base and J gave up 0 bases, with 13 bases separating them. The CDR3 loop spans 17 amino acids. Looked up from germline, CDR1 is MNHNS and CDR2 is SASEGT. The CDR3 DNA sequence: TGTGCCAGCAGTGAAGTGGCCGCTACCAATAGCAATCAGCCCCAGCATTTT. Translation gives CASSEVAATNSNQPQHF.

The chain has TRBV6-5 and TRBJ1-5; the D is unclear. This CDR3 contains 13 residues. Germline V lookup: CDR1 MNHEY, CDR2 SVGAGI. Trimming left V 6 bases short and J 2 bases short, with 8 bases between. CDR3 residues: CASSDSGNQPQHF. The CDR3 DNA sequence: TGTGCCAGCAGCGATAGTGGCAATCAGCCCCAGCATTTT.

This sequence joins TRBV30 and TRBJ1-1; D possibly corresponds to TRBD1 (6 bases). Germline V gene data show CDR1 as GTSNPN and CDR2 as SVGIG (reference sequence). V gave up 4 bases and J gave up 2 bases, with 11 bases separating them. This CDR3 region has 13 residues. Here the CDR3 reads CAWNYRENTEAFF. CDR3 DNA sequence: TGTGCCTGGAATTACAGGGAAAACACTGAAGCTTTCTTT.

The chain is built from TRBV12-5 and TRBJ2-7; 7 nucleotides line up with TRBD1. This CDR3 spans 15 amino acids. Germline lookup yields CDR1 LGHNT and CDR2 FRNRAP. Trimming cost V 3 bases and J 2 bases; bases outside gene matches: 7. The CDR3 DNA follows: TGTGCTAGTGGTTTAATGACAGGGATTACCTACGAGCAGTACTTC. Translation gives CASGLMTGITYEQYF.

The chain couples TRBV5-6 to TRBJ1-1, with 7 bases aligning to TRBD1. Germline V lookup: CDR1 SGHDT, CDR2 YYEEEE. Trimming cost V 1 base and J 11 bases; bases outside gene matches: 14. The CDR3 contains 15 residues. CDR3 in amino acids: CASSLSSMGDRAAFF. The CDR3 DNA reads TGTGCCAGCAGCTTGAGTAGCATGGGTGACAGGGCGGCTTTCTTT.

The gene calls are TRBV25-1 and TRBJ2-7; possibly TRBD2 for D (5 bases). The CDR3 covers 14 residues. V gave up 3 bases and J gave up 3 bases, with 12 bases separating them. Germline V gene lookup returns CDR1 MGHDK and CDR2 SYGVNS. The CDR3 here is CASSDPLAYYEQYF. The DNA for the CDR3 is TGTGCCAGCAGTGACCCTCTAGCCTACTACGAGCAGTACTTC.

The CDR3 region is CASSVAKRSGANVLTF. The CDR3 DNA is TGTGCCAGCAGCGTAGCTAAGAGGTCTGGGGCCAACGTCCTGACTTTC. The rearrangement links TRBV9 to TRBJ2-6; no firm D call. The CDR3 is 16 amino acids. Germline CDR1 and CDR2: SGDLS and YYNGEE. Trimming took off 0 bases at V and 1 base at J, with 8 bases between the two ends.

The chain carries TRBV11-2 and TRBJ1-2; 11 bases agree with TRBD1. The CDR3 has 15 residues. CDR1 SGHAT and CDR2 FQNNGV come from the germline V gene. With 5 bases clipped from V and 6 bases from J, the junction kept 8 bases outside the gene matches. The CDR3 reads CASSPRTGGAHGYTF. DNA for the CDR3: TGTGCCAGCAGCCCTAGGACAGGGGGCGCACATGGCTACACCTTC.

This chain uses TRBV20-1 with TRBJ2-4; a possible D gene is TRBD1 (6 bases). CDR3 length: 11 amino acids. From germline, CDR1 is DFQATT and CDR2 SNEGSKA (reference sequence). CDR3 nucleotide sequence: TGCAGCTACAGGGTCCAAAACATTCAGTACTTC. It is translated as CSYRVQNIQYF.

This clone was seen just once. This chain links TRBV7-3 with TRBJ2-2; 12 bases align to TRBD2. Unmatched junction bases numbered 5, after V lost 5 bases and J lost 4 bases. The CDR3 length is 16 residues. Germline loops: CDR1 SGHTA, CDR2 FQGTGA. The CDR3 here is CASSQSSGRGTGELFF. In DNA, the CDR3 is TGTGCCAGCAGCCAATCTAGCGGGAGGGGCACCGGGGAGCTGTTTTTT. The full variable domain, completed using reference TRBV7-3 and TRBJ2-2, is GAGVSQTPSNKVTEKGKYVELRCDPISGHTALYWYRQSLGQGPEFLIYFQGTGAADDSGLPNDRFFAVRPEGSVSTLKIQRTERGDSAVYLCASSQSSGRGTGELFFGEGSRLTVL.

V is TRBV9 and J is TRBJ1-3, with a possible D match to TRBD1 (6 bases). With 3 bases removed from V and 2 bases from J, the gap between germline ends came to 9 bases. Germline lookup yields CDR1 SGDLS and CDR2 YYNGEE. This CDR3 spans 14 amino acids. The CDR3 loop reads CASSASGAGNTIYF. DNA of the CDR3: TGTGCCAGCAGCGCCTCAGGGGCTGGAAACACCATATATTTT.

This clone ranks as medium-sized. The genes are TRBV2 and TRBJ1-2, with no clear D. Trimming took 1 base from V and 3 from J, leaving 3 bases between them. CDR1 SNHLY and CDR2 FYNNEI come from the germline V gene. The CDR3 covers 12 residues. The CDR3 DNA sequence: TGTGCCAGCAGTGAAGGGGACTATGGCTACACCTTC. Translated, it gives CASSEGDYGYTF.

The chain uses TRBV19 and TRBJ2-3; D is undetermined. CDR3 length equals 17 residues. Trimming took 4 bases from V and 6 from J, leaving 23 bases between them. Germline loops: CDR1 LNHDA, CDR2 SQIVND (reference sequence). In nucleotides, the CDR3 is TGTGCCAGTAGTACCCCCCCACCCGGCGGCCTGGCTGATACGCAGTATTTT. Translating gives CASSTPPPGGLADTQYF.

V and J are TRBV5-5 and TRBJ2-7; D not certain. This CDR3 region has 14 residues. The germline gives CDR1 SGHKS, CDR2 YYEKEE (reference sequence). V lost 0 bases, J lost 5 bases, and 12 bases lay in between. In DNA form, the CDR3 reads TGTGCCAGCAGCTTGGTAGAGATCTTCCACGAGCAGTACTTC. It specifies CASSLVEIFHEQYF.